This TCR beta chain emerged from a study of CD8+ T cells in alopecia areata. On the study more broadly: The drug, oral tofacitinib, was given to treated patients at 5 to 10 mg twice daily. Percentage of affected scalp area was the basis on which treated patients' severity was scored. Findings of the study overall: Scalp samples also yield sequences from resident alphabeta T cells of normal skin. Numerous clones, expanded in lesions, remained in scalp and blood during tofacitinib.

The count of this clone is one. As yet, its antigen is unknown. Treatment meaning: oral pan-JAK inhibitor, 5-10 mg twice daily. This CDR3 is built from 16 residues. With 4 bases clipped from V and 6 bases from J, the junction kept 8 bases outside the gene matches. The germline gives CDR1 LNHDA, CDR2 SQIVND (reference sequence). Extracted RNA was reverse transcribed into cDNA, the sequencing template. Some clones are missing from TCRdb's copy, which holds only in-frame ones; the method was immunoSEQ multiplex PCR. Of a few hundred thousand clones in the sample, about 62% were seen once. The rearrangement joins TRBV19 to TRBJ2-4; 11 nucleotides align to TRBD2. This clonotype was sampled from a human donor with alopecia areata. The specimen was CD4+ T cells sorted from blood, collected around week 53, from a patient treated with tofacitinib. CDR3 residues: CASSTYRSGGVNIQYF. The CDR3, as DNA: TGTGCCAGTAGTACCTACCGTAGCGGGGGGGTAAACATTCAGTACTTC.